This TCR beta chain originates from a study of blood T cell repertoires in COVID-19. Study details: From T cells, B-cell-depleted T cells, or PBMCs came the material, which was cDNA or gDNA.

CDR3 length equals 12 residues. CDR1 and CDR2 (germline): SGHAT, FQNNGV. V lost 7 bases to trimming and J lost 7 bases; unmatched junction nucleotides: 6. Assay: immunoSEQ multiplex PCR; the TCRdb copy retains only in-frame clones and omits some. Counted here are about 140,000 clones, 65% to 85% occurring once; the ten biggest clones make up more than 7%. The clonotype was recovered from a human donor in a cohort sampled during active COVID-19. V is TRBV11-2 and J is TRBJ2-7; 8 bases are a match to TRBD1. Material: peripheral blood. This chain's CDR3 is CASNQGAGEQYF. The CDR3 nucleotides are TGTGCCAGCAACCAGGGGGCGGGTGAGCAGTACTTC.